The next 29 T cell receptor beta chains were all read from a single sample in a study of blood T cell repertoires in COVID-19. Repertoires were generated with immunoSEQ multiplex PCR, while TCRdb's copy carries only in-frame clones and drops some. Of a few hundred thousand clones in the sample, roughly 85% were seen once. Sequencing used PBMCs or T cells enriched from blood (not recorded which). The receptor set was obtained from a man younger than 40 who had recovered from COVID-19.

V and J are TRBV7-2 and TRBJ1-1, with TRBD1 as a possible D gene (5 bases). This CDR3 region has 14 residues. Germline V gene data show CDR1 as SGHTA and CDR2 as FQGNSA. V was pared by 3 bases and J by 0 bases, with 8 bases between. CDR3 sequence: CASSFRVMNTEAFF. For the CDR3, the DNA is TGTGCCAGCAGCTTCAGGGTTATGAACACTGAAGCTTTCTTT.

The V and J genes are TRBV12-3 or TRBV12-4 and TRBJ2-2; D unresolved. The CDR3 sequence is 13 residues long. V gave up 4 bases and J gave up 3 bases, with 6 bases separating them. The CDR3 nucleotides read TGTGCCAGCAGTTATCCGTACACCGGGGAGCTGTTTTTT. It is translated as CASSYPYTGELFF.

The chain has TRBV4-3 and TRBJ1-5, with 11 bases identical to TRBD1. Germline V lookup: CDR1 LGHNA, CDR2 YSLEER. The CDR3 extends over 16 amino acids. V trimming: 0 bases; J trimming: 5 bases; junction bases outside the gene matches: 3. CDR3 DNA: TGCGCCAGCAGCCAAGACGGGACAGGGGGTTATCAGCCCCAGCATTTT. This translates into CASSQDGTGGYQPQHF.

The rearrangement links TRBV2 to TRBJ1-2, with a tentative D call TRBD1 (6 bases). This CDR3 is built from 14 residues. V was clipped by 6 bases and J by 3 bases, with 14 bases between them. Germline V CDR1 and CDR2: SNHLY, FYNNEI. The CDR3 sequence is CASRSQGFYYGYTF. The CDR3 DNA reads as TGTGCCAGCAGATCACAGGGATTCTACTATGGCTACACCTTC.

This chain connects TRBV14 to TRBJ1-2; the D gene is possibly TRBD1 (5 bases). The germline gives CDR1 SGHDN, CDR2 FVKESK. CDR3 length: 13 residues. Trimming took off 4 bases at V and 8 bases at J, with 14 bases between the two ends. The CDR3 loop reads CASSPRTGLGYTF. For the CDR3, the DNA is TGTGCCAGCAGCCCCCGGACGGGACTGGGCTACACCTTC. The full variable domain, rest sourced from reference TRBV14 and TRBJ1-2, is EAGVTQFPSHSVIEKGQTVTLRCDPISGHDNLYWYRRVMGKEIKFLLHFVKESKQDESGMPNNRFLAERTGGTYSTLKVQPAELEDSGVYFCASSPRTGLGYTFGSGTRLTVV.

V gene TRBV4-3 combines with J gene TRBJ2-2; 10 nucleotides align to TRBD1. CDR1 and CDR2 (germline): LGHNA, YSLEER. The CDR3 contains 15 residues. V lost 3 bases to trimming and J lost 7 bases; unmatched junction nucleotides: 5. CDR3 amino acids: CASSHSGTGVGELFF. CDR3 sequence (DNA): TGCGCCAGCAGCCATTCCGGGACAGGGGTCGGGGAGCTGTTTTTT.

The gene calls are TRBV7-3 and TRBJ2-2; 8 bases are a match to TRBD2. The J segment lost 6 bases and the V segment lost 5 bases, leaving 5 bases of the junction unmatched. This CDR3 is built from 14 residues. Germline-derived CDR1 and CDR2 are SGHTA and FQGTGA. CDR3 sequence reads: CASSGGTSPGELFF. For the CDR3, the DNA is TGTGCCAGCAGCGGGGGGACTAGTCCCGGGGAGCTGTTTTTT.

Of note for this clone: Distinct nucleotide sequences in the sample also encode this CDR3. The chain employs TRBV19 and TRBJ1-2; 9 bases line up with TRBD1. This CDR3 has 13 residues. Germline assignment: CDR1 LNHDA and CDR2 SQIVND (reference sequence). After removal of 5 bases from V and 3 bases from J, the junction contained 1 base not matched to a gene. CDR3 nucleotide sequence: TGTGCCAGTAGTGACAGGGGGTACTATGGCTACACCTTC. This sequence encodes CASSDRGYYGYTF.

Many counts were recorded for this clone. The rearrangement joins TRBV4-2 to TRBJ1-2; D possibly corresponds to TRBD1 (6 bases). Per germline, CDR1 LGHNA and CDR2 YNFKEQ. Trimming took 4 bases from V and 4 from J, leaving 16 bases between them. This CDR3 spans 15 amino acids. The CDR3 sequence is CASSRPDSNLYGYTF. The DNA of the CDR3 is TGTGCCAGCAGCCGACCGGACAGCAACCTCTATGGCTACACCTTC.

The chain links TRBV18 to TRBJ1-1; no clear D gene. The V and J ends lost 2 bases and 3 bases respectively, with 7 bases between them. CDR3 length: 13 amino acids. Germline CDR1 and CDR2: KGHSH and LQKENI. The CDR3 reads CASSPFSDTEAFF. In DNA form, the CDR3 reads TGTGCCAGCTCACCATTCTCGGACACTGAAGCTTTCTTT.

The V call is TRBV27, the J call TRBJ2-5; 9 bases are a match to TRBD2. The CDR3 totals 14 residues. Trimming at V came to 8 bases and at J to 1 base, leaving 5 bases not matched to a gene. CDR1 and CDR2 (germline): MNHEY, SMNVEV (reference sequence). The CDR3 here is CASRKLAGQETQYF. CDR3 coding DNA: TGTGCCAGCCGGAAACTAGCGGGCCAAGAGACCCAGTACTTC.

The chain joins TRBV5-6 to TRBJ1-4, with 10 nucleotides matching TRBD1. The CDR3 consists of 15 residues. V was clipped by 4 bases and J by 6 bases; unmatched bases: 6. Germline V gene data show CDR1 as SGHDT and CDR2 as YYEEEE. The CDR3 region has the DNA TGTGCCAGCAGCGAAATGGGACAGGGGTATGAAAAACTGTTTTTT. Its translation: CASSEMGQGYEKLFF.

The rearrangement links TRBV21-1 to TRBJ1-1; the table's D call, TRBD1, has no DNA check behind it. TRBV21-1 is a recognized pseudogene. The CDR3 contains 14 residues. The CDR3 sequence: CASSNRGLGTEAFF. The CDR3 bases are TGTGCCAGCAGCAACAGGGGGCTAGGCACTGAAGCTTTCTTT.

The table lists this clone with a count of one. This chain links TRBV29-1 with TRBJ1-2; 10 bases match TRBD1. This CDR3 has 13 residues. Per germline, CDR1 SQVTM and CDR2 ANQGSEA. The V and J ends lost 7 bases and 8 bases, in that order; junction bases with no gene match: 10. The CDR3 bases are TGCAGCGGAACCCCGGACAGGGGGATCGGCTACACCTTC. Amino acid sequence: CSGTPDRGIGYTF.

The chain has TRBV30 and TRBJ1-4; no clear D. Germline CDR1 and CDR2: GTSNPN and SVGIG (reference sequence). This CDR3 contains 13 residues. V was pared by 4 bases and J by 7 bases, with 13 bases between. DNA for the CDR3: TGTGCCTGGAAGGCAGGCCCGACTGAAAAACTGTTTTTT. This gives the protein CAWKAGPTEKLFF.

The gene calls are TRBV20-1 and TRBJ2-1; 11 bases are a match to TRBD2. The ends lost 3 bases at V and 0 bases at J; junction bases unmatched: 4. CDR3 length: 16 residues. Germline V CDR1 and CDR2: DFQATT, SNEGSKA (reference sequence). The CDR3 region is CSASSSGGSSYNEQFF. In DNA form, the CDR3 reads TGCAGTGCTAGTTCTAGCGGGGGGAGCTCCTACAATGAGCAGTTCTTC.

V is TRBV6-5 and J is TRBJ2-5, with 11 bases matching TRBD2. V shed 7 bases and J 5 bases; nucleotides not matched to a gene: 9. Germline V gives CDR1 MNHEY, CDR2 SVGAGI. The CDR3 is 15 amino acids. The CDR3 sequence is CASTGTSGLRETQYF. Written as DNA, the CDR3 is TGTGCCAGCACCGGGACTAGCGGACTGAGGGAGACCCAGTACTTC.

The chain couples TRBV2 to TRBJ1-1, with D perhaps matching TRBD1 (5 bases). The germline V gene encodes CDR1 SNHLY and CDR2 FYNNEI. V was cut by 9 bases and J by 2 bases, with 13 bases left in between. This CDR3 has 13 amino acids. The CDR3 coding sequence is TGTGCCAGTGTCCGGGACTCAAACACTGAAGCTTTCTTT. The encoded protein is CASVRDSNTEAFF.

The chain joins TRBV12-3 or TRBV12-4 to TRBJ1-3, with a weak D call TRBD1 (5 bases). This CDR3 is 13 amino acids long. Trimming cost V 6 bases and J 2 bases, with 8 bases left between them. CDR3 nucleotide sequence: TGTGCCAGCAGCCAGACAGCTGGAAACACCATATATTTT. Translation gives CASSQTAGNTIYF.

The chain combines TRBV19 with TRBJ1-1; D gene unclear. Germline V gives CDR1 LNHDA, CDR2 SQIVND (reference sequence). Trimming stripped 1 base from V and 2 bases from J, with 11 bases between. CDR3 length: 15 residues. The CDR3 nucleotides are TGTGCCAGTAGTATAGGTACAGACACTAACACTGAAGCTTTCTTT. Translated: CASSIGTDTNTEAFF.

The rearrangement uses TRBV9 and TRBJ1-4; TRBD1 matches at 8 bases. J gave up 5 bases and V 0 bases, and 3 bases lay outside the gene matches. The CDR3 runs 15 residues. Germline V gene lookup returns CDR1 SGDLS and CDR2 YYNGEE. CDR3 sequence: CASSVGTGGNEKLFF. The DNA of the CDR3 is TGTGCCAGCAGCGTAGGTACAGGGGGGAATGAAAAACTGTTTTTT.

The rearrangement uses TRBV9 and TRBJ1-2; D may be TRBD1 (5 bases). Germline CDR1 and CDR2: SGDLS and YYNGEE. The ends were cut back, 2 bases at V and 3 bases at J, with 14 bases in the middle. The CDR3 extends over 15 amino acids. The CDR3: CASSVEATDHYGYTF. The CDR3 DNA follows: TGTGCCAGCAGCGTCGAGGCGACAGACCACTATGGCTACACCTTC.

This clone was counted once. J is TRBJ2-1 and V is TRBV7-2, with 11 bases lining up with TRBD1. The CDR3 is 15 amino acids. Trimming cost V 4 bases and J 9 bases; bases outside gene matches: 8. CDR1 is SGHTA and CDR2 is FQGNSA in the germline V gene. This CDR3 is CASSSPGQGVFEQFF. CDR3 DNA: TGTGCCAGCAGCTCCCCGGGACAGGGGGTCTTTGAGCAGTTCTTC.

V gene TRBV7-2 combines with J gene TRBJ1-1; no reliable D call. V lost 2 bases to trimming and J lost 5 bases, with 9 bases between them. The CDR3 consists of 13 residues. Germline-derived CDR1 and CDR2 are SGHTA and FQGNSA. CDR3: CASSLLEGTEAFF. The CDR3 bases are TGTGCCAGCAGCTTATTGGAGGGTACTGAAGCTTTCTTT.

This clone was counted only a few times. V is TRBV7-2 and J is TRBJ1-2, with TRBD1 matching 8 bases. The CDR3 length is 14 residues. With 5 bases clipped from V and 4 bases from J, the junction kept 6 bases outside the gene matches. The germline V gene encodes CDR1 SGHTA and CDR2 FQGNSA. This chain's CDR3 is CASSVDRGGYGYTF. CDR3 nucleotide sequence: TGTGCCAGCAGCGTCGACAGGGGAGGCTATGGCTACACCTTC.

V is TRBV9 and J is TRBJ2-2, with D maybe TRBD2 (5 bases). With 1 base removed from V and 6 bases from J, the gap between germline ends came to 10 bases. Germline CDR1 SGDLS, CDR2 YYNGEE. This CDR3 region has 14 residues. The CDR3 loop reads CASSVRDYPGELFF. The CDR3 bases are TGTGCCAGCAGCGTACGAGACTACCCCGGGGAGCTGTTTTTT.

V is TRBV2 and J is TRBJ1-5, with D hard to call. The CDR3 has 13 amino acids. V lost 3 bases to trimming and J lost 3 bases, with 6 bases between them. Germline CDR1 and CDR2: SNHLY and FYNNEI. This CDR3 is CASSEGLNQPQHF. CDR3 bases: TGTGCCAGCAGTGAGGGCCTCAATCAGCCCCAGCATTTT.

The chain is built from TRBV11-2 and TRBJ2-1; 9 bases are a match to TRBD1. The CDR3 runs to 15 residues. Trimming removed 6 bases from V and 4 bases from J; junction bases left unmatched: 7. Germline V gives CDR1 SGHAT, CDR2 FQNNGV. The CDR3 region is CASSYGQGMYNEQFF. The CDR3, as DNA: TGTGCCAGCAGTTACGGACAGGGGATGTACAATGAGCAGTTCTTC. The variable domain in full, with the rest retrieved from reference TRBV11-2 and TRBJ2-1, is EAGVAQSPRYKIIEKRQSVAFWCNPISGHATLYWYQQILGQGPKLLIQFQNNGVVDDSQLPKDRFSAERLKGVDSTLKIQPAKLEDSAVYLCASSYGQGMYNEQFFGPGTRLTVL.

CDR3 in DNA: TGTGCCAGCAGCGCAGGGACAAACTCTGGAAACACCATATATTTT. Protein product: CASSAGTNSGNTIYF. This rearrangement joins TRBV7-6 to TRBJ1-3; tentatively, D is TRBD1 (6 bases). The CDR3 totals 15 residues. Trimming removed 5 bases at V and 0 bases at J, with 11 bases between. Germline CDR1 reads SGHVS; CDR2 reads FNYEAQ.